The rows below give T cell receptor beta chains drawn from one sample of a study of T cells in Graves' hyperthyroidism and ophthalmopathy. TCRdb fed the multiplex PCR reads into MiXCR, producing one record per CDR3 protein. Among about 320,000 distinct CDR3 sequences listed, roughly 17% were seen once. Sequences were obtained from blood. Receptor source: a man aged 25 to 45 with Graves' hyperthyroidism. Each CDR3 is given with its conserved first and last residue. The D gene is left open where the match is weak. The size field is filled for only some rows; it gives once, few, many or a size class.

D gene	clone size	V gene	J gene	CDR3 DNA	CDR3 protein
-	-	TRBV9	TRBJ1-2	TGTGCCAGCAGCCCACCCCCCGGAGAGTATGGCTACACCTTC	CASSPPPGEYGYTF
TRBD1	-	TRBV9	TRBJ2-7	TGTGCCAGCAGCGGCCGGGACAGCGGCTTAGGGCAGTACTTC	CASSGRDSGLGQYF
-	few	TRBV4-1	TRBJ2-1	TGCGCCAGCAGCCAAGAGGGAGGGCAGGGGGGATCCAATGAGCAGTTCTTC	CASSQEGGQGGSNEQFF
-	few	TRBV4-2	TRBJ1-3	TGTGCCAGCAGCCAAGATCTGACCGACTCTGGAAACACCATATATTTT	CASSQDLTDSGNTIYF
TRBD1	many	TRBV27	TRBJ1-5	TGTGCCAGCTATAACAGAAGGACAGGGTACAATCAGCCCCAGCATTTT	CASYNRRTGYNQPQHF
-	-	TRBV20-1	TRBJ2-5	TGCAGCGTTTCGGGGGCCTGGGAGACCCAGTACTTC	CSVSGAWETQYF
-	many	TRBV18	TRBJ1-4	TGTGCCAGCTCACCACCCAATGGGGAGGGTGAAAAACTGTTTTTT	CASSPPNGEGEKLFF
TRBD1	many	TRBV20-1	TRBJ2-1	TGCAGTGCTATCGAGTGGGACAGGGAATACAATGAGCAGTTCTTC	CSAIEWDREYNEQFF
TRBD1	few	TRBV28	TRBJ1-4	TGTGCCAGCAGTACGGGACAGGGAGGTGAAAAACTGTTTTTT	CASSTGQGGEKLFF
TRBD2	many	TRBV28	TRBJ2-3	TGTGCCAGCAGTTGGGGACTAGCGGGCCCCACAGATACGCAGTATTTT	CASSWGLAGPTDTQYF
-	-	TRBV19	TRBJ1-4	TGTGCCAGTAGTGAGTTATCTGAAAAACTGTTTTTT	CASSELSEKLFF
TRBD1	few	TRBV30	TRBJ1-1	TGTGCCTGGAGTCCCACAGGGGGCGGGGGGAACACTGAAGCTTTCTTT	CAWSPTGGGGNTEAFF
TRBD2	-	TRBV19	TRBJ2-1	TGTGCCAGTAGTATGGGGAGCGGGAGGGCCGAATCCTACAATGAGCAGTTCTTC	CASSMGSGRAESYNEQFF
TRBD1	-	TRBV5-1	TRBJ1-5	TGCGCCAGCAGCTCCGGACAGGGTATTCAGCCCCAGCATTTT	CASSSGQGIQPQHF
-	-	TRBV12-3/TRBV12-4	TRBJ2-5	TGTGCCAGCAGTTCACCCAGTCAACTGTACTTC	CASSSPSQLYF
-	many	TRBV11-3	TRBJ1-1	TGTGCCAGCACCCCCAGAGACAGGATGAACACTGAAGCTTTCTTT	CASTPRDRMNTEAFF
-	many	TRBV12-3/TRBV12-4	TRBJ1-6	TGTGCCAGCAGCCCGGACAGAACTTCACCCCTCCACTTT	CASSPDRTSPLHF
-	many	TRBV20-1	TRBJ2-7	TGCAGTGCTAGTGGTGGGACCACCCAGTCCCCGTACTTC	CSASGGTTQSPYF
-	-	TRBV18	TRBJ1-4	TGTGCCAGCTCACCCCTCTTTCCGCAAAGACTGTTTTTT	CASSPLFPQRLFF
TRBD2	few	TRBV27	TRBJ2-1	TGTGCCAGCAGGACTAGCGGGAGGGAGCAGTTCTTC	CASRTSGREQFF
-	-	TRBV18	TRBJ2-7	TGTGCCAGCTCCGGACAGGAGGGGATTTTCGAGCAGTACTTC	CASSGQEGIFEQYF
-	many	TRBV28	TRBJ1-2	TGTGCCAGCAGTTCCCACTATGGCTACACCTTC	CASSSHYGYTF
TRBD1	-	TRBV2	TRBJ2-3	TGTGCCAGCAGTGACGGACAGGGACAAGATACGCAGTATTTT	CASSDGQGQDTQYF
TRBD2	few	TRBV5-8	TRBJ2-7	TGTGCCAGCAGCCTATGGGGTAGCGGGAGGACTCGCTACGAGCAGTACTTC	CASSLWGSGRTRYEQYF
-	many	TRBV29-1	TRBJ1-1	TGCAGCGTTTCAGGAATGAACACTGAAGCTTTCTTT	CSVSGMNTEAFF
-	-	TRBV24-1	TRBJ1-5	TGTGCCACCAGTGATCAGAGGTCGGGCAATCAGCCCCAGCATTTT	CATSDQRSGNQPQHF
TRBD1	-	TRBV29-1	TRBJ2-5	TGCAGCGTTGAAGTGAGGGACAGGGAGACCCAGTACTTC	CSVEVRDRETQYF
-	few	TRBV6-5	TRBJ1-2	TGTGCCAGCAGTTACTCGATAGAAGGAGGAGGCTACACCTTC	CASSYSIEGGGYTF
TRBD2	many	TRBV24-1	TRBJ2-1	TGTGCCACCAGTGATGCCGGGACTAGCGTAGATGAGCAGTTCTTC	CATSDAGTSVDEQFF
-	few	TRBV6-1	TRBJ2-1	TGTGCCAGCAGTACCGACTGGAACAATGAGCAGTTCTTC	CASSTDWNNEQFF
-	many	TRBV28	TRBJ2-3	TGTGCCAGCAGCCTACTAGCCCGGGATTTTACGTATTTT	CASSLLARDFTYF
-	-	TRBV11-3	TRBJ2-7	TGTGCCAGCTCGAGAGGGATCTACGAGCAGTACTTC	CASSRGIYEQYF
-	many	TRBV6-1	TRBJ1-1	TGTGCCAGCAGTCCAGGGTGGGGGCATACTGAAGCTTTCTTT	CASSPGWGHTEAFF
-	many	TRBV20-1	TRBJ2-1	TGCAGTGCTAGTCCTAGCGCTAATGAGCAGTTCTTC	CSASPSANEQFF
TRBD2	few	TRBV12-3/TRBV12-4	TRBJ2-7	TGTGCCAGCAGCGAACTAGCGGGAGTGGGAGAGCAGTACTTC	CASSELAGVGEQYF
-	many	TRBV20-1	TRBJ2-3	TGCAGTGCCCGGAGGCAGGATCCAAGGGGCACAGATACGCAGTATTTT	CSARRQDPRGTDTQYF
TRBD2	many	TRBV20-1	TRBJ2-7	TGCAGTGCTAGAGATCGAGGTAGCGGGAGGGACGAGCAGTACTTC	CSARDRGSGRDEQYF
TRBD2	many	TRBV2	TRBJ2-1	TGTGCCAGCATGTCGACTAGCGGGAGGGCCTTGAATGAGCAGTTCTTC	CASMSTSGRALNEQFF
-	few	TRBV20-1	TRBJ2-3	TGCAGTGCTAGACCCTACGGACCTACCGATACGCAGTATTTT	CSARPYGPTDTQYF
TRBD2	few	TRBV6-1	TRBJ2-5	TGTGCCAGCGAAGAGGGACTAGCGGGAGGGGGCGAGACCCAGTACTTC	CASEEGLAGGGETQYF
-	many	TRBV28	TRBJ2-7	TGTGCCAGCAGTTTTGGGGCGGGTGAAGAGAGATACGAGCAGTACTTC	CASSFGAGEERYEQYF
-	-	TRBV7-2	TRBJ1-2	TGTGCCAGCAGCCCCCGGGTAGGACACTTCTATGGCTACACCTTC	CASSPRVGHFYGYTF
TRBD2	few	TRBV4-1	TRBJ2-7	TGCGCCAGCAGCCCTAAGAGTCTAGCGGGCTCGAGCTCCTACGAGCAGTACTTC	CASSPKSLAGSSSYEQYF
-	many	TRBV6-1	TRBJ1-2	TGTGCCAGCACTAGGATCCAATACTATGGCTACACCTTC	CASTRIQYYGYTF
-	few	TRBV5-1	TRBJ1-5	TGCGCCAGCAGCTGGAACGGGGGGCAGGATCAGCCCCAGCATTTT	CASSWNGGQDQPQHF
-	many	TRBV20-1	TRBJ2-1	TGCAGTGCTAGAGAACCCTTAGAGGCTGAGCAGTTCTTC	CSAREPLEAEQFF
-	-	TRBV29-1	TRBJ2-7	TGCAGCGTCGGAGGGGGGACTCGCTACGAGCAGTACTTC	CSVGGGTRYEQYF
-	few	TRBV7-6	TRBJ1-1	TGTGCCAGCAGCACTCGCTCGGCCGGGGGGACTGAAGCTTTCTTT	CASSTRSAGGTEAFF
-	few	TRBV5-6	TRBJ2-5	TGTGCCAGCAGCTTGGTGATAGGGGGGCTCCAAGAGACCCAGTACTTC	CASSLVIGGLQETQYF
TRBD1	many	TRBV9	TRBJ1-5	TGTGCCAGCACCAATGGACAGGGGGACGATCAGCCCCAGCATTTT	CASTNGQGDDQPQHF
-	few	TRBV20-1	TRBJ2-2	TGCAGTGCTCAAGAGGAGGGACGGGAGCCGGGCACCGGGGAGCTGTTTTTT	CSAQEEGREPGTGELFF
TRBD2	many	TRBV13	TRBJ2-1	TGTGCCAGCAGCTTGGGACTAGCGGGAGGTAGGAATGAGCAGTTCTTC	CASSLGLAGGRNEQFF